What follows is one TCR beta chain and its context. Per the study methods: Reference gene primer amplification gave nucleated cell count estimates. The protocol was immunoSEQ multiplex PCR, while the TCRdb copy is restricted to in-frame clones and leaves out a portion. Clone size and V and J calls were adopted from that table, with D and trimming inferred from the DNA. Here the sample spans 150,000 to 200,000 clones, approximately 87% being singletons. These data originate in a study of blood T cell repertoires in COVID-19. Across the study: The United States, Italy and Spain provided the acute and convalescent COVID-19 samples. T cells, B-cell-depleted T cells, or PBMCs provided the cDNA or gDNA that served as material.

The receptor was derived from a man aged 70-80 years with active or convalescent COVID-19. Sequenced input: peripheral blood.

This CDR3 is CASSQEATNEKLFF. CDR3 nucleotide sequence: TGCGCCAGCAGCCAGGAAGCAACTAATGAAAAACTGTTTTTT. This chain connects TRBV5-1 to TRBJ1-4; D is unclear. Trimming took 4 bases from V and 0 from J, leaving 7 bases between them. This CDR3 region has 14 residues. The V gene's germline CDR1 is SGHRS and CDR2 YFSETQ.